A single T cell receptor beta chain is shown here with its context. The clone's antigen remains unknown. Base qualities are not at hand, and no much larger clone is one base apart. In light of the paper, this sample's time point label describes: baseline before first vaccination. Vaccinee samples were obtained from the UK trials COV001 and COV002, which included a single-blind randomized controlled phase 2/3 trial of AZD1222 (ChAdOx1 nCoV-19) in healthy adults. For TCRbeta chain sequencing, PBMC samples from trial participants were taken at day 0 and at day 28 after the second dose. The CDR3 regions of human TCRbeta chains were analyzed by immunosequencing. The paper's processing steps were these. Repertoire TCRs were checked for matches against a reference library of SARS-CoV-2-specific TCRs that had been generated using the MIRA antigen-specificity platform. Breadth meant the fraction of unique TCRs that were SARS-CoV-2-associated, whereas depth meant the fraction of total T cells that were SARS-CoV-2-associated. Using the MIRA data, every spike-specific TCR was mapped to the spike region that the TCR reacted to and assigned to either a CD4 or a CD8 class. Log10-transformed breadth and depth values were compared by one-way ANOVA with Sidak's multiple comparisons tests. TCRdb took over this immuneACCESS table, retaining in-frame rearrangements with V and J assigned. Such tables are incomplete; in checked studies, under half of the missing clones stem from an unresolved V gene, and the remainder is unexplained. V, J and clone size are those of that table, while D and trimming were read from the DNA. This sample holds about 130,000 clones; 92% were observed only once. Together, the top ten hold approximately 2% of the sample.

The sample is drawn from a study of T cell responses to AZD1222 COVID-19 vaccine (dated by TCRdb to about 2021). For the wider study: Because spike-specific TCR depth and breadth did not differ between the two schedules, AZD1222 recipients who got a second dose at roughly 4 weeks were pooled with those who got a second dose at roughly 12 weeks. TCR sequencing was performed for 233 trial participants, of whom around 210 were given two doses of AZD1222 and some 26 were given two doses of MenACWY control vaccine. Enrollment into the trials was organized by age into subgroups of 18-55, 56-69 and 70-plus years, and those subgroups contained roughly 150, 30 and 60 TCR-sequenced participants, respectively.

Results the study describes overall, beyond this receptor: Reportedly, close to half of the unique spike-specific TCRs recognized epitopes lying outside the regions that are mutated in the B.1.351 and B.1.1.7 variants. Conclusions about previously exposed vaccinees are limited because only six or seven AZD1222 recipients were SARS-CoV-2 seropositive at baseline. Because no day 14 peak-response samples were available, repertoires were characterized only after the peak T cell response. Participants were mostly white British and included more females than males, and it was suggested by the authors that clonal diversity may have been underestimated. The whole spike protein was spanned by vaccine-associated CD4 TCRs, and dominant responses were seen in regions 160-218 and 743-854. Spike-specific TCR breadth and depth rose significantly after two AZD1222 doses compared with day 0 and with MenACWY recipients. In the small 56-69-year group, the increase in depth fell short of significance, most likely because of low power.

The germline V gene encodes CDR1 SNHLY and CDR2 FYNNEI. Trimming removed 6 bases from V and 2 bases from J, leaving 12 bases between the germline ends. Its CDR3 holds 14 amino acids, cysteine through phenylalanine. Only the CDR3 DNA stays, 42 bases, in frame from base 1. This sequence originates from an adult in good health. The chain is encoded by TRBV2 joined to TRBJ2-3; the D gene cannot be named for sure. The sample here was peripheral blood, taken on day 0 of AZD1222 vaccination. CDR3 reads: CASRAGPHTDTQYF. The DNA sequence follows: TGTGCCAGCAGGGCCGGGCCACACACAGATACGCAGTATTTT. Reference TRBV2 and TRBJ2-3 genes cover what lies past the CDR3, so the full variable domain is EPEVTQTPSHQVTQMGQEVILRCVPISNHLYFYWYRQILGQKVEFLVSFYNNEISEKSEIFDDQFSVERPDGSNFTLKIRSTKLEDSAMYFCASRAGPHTDTQYFGPGTRLTVL.